One and the same sample provided the 10 T cell receptor beta chains below, sequenced in a study of blood T cell repertoires in COVID-19. Sequencing was performed with immunoSEQ multiplex PCR; in TCRdb, only in-frame clones are kept and a portion is missing. The table lists about 390,000 clones, approximately 90% of them singletons, with around 10% in the top ten. Input material: PBMCs or T cells enriched from blood (not recorded which). The receptors come from a woman in her fifties or sixties who had recovered from COVID-19.

A few counts support this clone. The genes are TRBV30 and TRBJ2-7; D is possibly TRBD1 (5 bases). Trimming left V 3 bases short and J 3 bases short, with 9 bases between. Germline-derived CDR1 and CDR2 are GTSNPN and SVGIG (reference sequence). The CDR3 has 12 amino acids. CDR3 sequence: CAWSSTDYEQYF. The CDR3 region has the DNA TGTGCCTGGAGCTCGACAGACTACGAGCAGTACTTC.

V gene TRBV11-2 combines with J gene TRBJ1-2; possibly TRBD1 for D (5 bases). V was pared by 2 bases and J by 1 base, with 17 bases between. The CDR3 length is 17 residues. Germline V gene sequence: CDR1 SGHAT, CDR2 FQNNGV. In DNA, the CDR3 is TGTGCCAGCAGCTTAAAGGGATGGGGCATTTTTAACTATGGCTACACCTTC. This gives the protein CASSLKGWGIFNYGYTF. Full variable domain (missing parts from reference TRBV11-2 and TRBJ1-2): EAGVAQSPRYKIIEKRQSVAFWCNPISGHATLYWYQQILGQGPKLLIQFQNNGVVDDSQLPKDRFSAERLKGVDSTLKIQPAKLEDSAVYLCASSLKGWGIFNYGYTFGSGTRLTVV.

The rearrangement uses TRBV20-1 and TRBJ2-3; the match to TRBD2 covers 7 bases. There are 14 residues in the CDR3. The J segment lost 2 bases and the V segment lost 3 bases, leaving 5 bases of the junction unmatched. Germline V gene sequence: CDR1 DFQATT, CDR2 SNEGSKA (reference sequence). This CDR3 is CSASVAGVTDTQYF. The CDR3 DNA is TGCAGTGCTAGTGTGGCGGGGGTCACAGATACGCAGTATTTT.

The genes are TRBV2 and TRBJ1-1; 7 bases are shared with TRBD1. The CDR3 totals 14 residues. The trim removed 7 bases at V and 6 bases at J, leaving 11 bases unmatched. Per germline, CDR1 SNHLY and CDR2 FYNNEI. CDR3 DNA sequence: TGTGCCAGCACCCCCGACAGGGTGGTCGCTGAAGCTTTCTTT. It encodes CASTPDRVVAEAFF.

The rearrangement joins TRBV13 to TRBJ2-5; 12 bases align to TRBD2. Germline V gives CDR1 PRHDT, CDR2 FYEKMQ (reference sequence). The CDR3 is 15 amino acids. Trimming at V came to 5 bases and at J to 2 bases, leaving 3 bases not matched to a gene. The CDR3, as DNA: TGTGCCAGCAGCATCCTAGCGGGGGGGCAAGAGACCCAGTACTTC. It yields the protein CASSILAGGQETQYF.

This clone has only one observation. Other DNA sequences in the same sample also yield this CDR3. The chain joins TRBV12-3 or TRBV12-4 to TRBJ2-5; D possibly corresponds to TRBD2 (5 bases). The ends were cut back, 6 bases at V and 3 bases at J, with 8 bases in the middle. The CDR3 loop spans 12 amino acids. The CDR3 coding sequence is TGTGCCAGCAGCACCGGGGAAGAGACCCAGTACTTC. Protein product: CASSTGEETQYF.

The chain carries TRBV19 and TRBJ1-3; 7 nucleotides line up with TRBD1. CDR3 length equals 14 residues. In germline, CDR1 is LNHDA, CDR2 SQIVND (reference sequence). After removal of 7 bases from V and 3 bases from J, the junction contained 6 bases not matched to a gene. This chain's CDR3 is CASNRGQDGNTIYF. The DNA of the CDR3 is TGTGCCAGTAATAGGGGGCAGGATGGAAACACCATATATTTT.

This clone was seen just once. V and J are TRBV4-2 and TRBJ1-1; D not certain. The CDR3 sequence is 13 residues long. Trimming took 4 bases from V and 4 from J, leaving 10 bases between them. In germline, CDR1 is LGHNA, CDR2 YNFKEQ. CDR3 sequence: CASSPGVGTEAFF. DNA of the CDR3: TGTGCCAGCAGCCCGGGAGTGGGCACTGAAGCTTTCTTT.

The rearrangement links TRBV7-9 to TRBJ1-1, with 10 nucleotides matching TRBD1. CDR3 length equals 15 residues. V lost 6 bases and J lost 10; bases outside the gene matches: 14. The germline V gene has CDR1 SEHNR and CDR2 FQNEAQ (reference sequence). CDR3 amino acids: CASSTAGQGVFGAFF. The DNA for the CDR3 is TGTGCCAGCAGTACAGCCGGACAGGGGGTGTTCGGAGCTTTCTTT.

The V gene is TRBV5-1, the J gene TRBJ2-2; possibly TRBD2 for D (7 bases). The V gene's germline CDR1 is SGHRS and CDR2 YFSETQ. Trimming removed 1 base at V and 3 bases at J, with 19 bases between. This CDR3 region has 18 residues. The CDR3 DNA follows: TGCGCCAGCAGCTTGAAACAGGTTCGGGGGGCATACACCGGGGAGCTGTTTTTT. It translates to CASSLKQVRGAYTGELFF.